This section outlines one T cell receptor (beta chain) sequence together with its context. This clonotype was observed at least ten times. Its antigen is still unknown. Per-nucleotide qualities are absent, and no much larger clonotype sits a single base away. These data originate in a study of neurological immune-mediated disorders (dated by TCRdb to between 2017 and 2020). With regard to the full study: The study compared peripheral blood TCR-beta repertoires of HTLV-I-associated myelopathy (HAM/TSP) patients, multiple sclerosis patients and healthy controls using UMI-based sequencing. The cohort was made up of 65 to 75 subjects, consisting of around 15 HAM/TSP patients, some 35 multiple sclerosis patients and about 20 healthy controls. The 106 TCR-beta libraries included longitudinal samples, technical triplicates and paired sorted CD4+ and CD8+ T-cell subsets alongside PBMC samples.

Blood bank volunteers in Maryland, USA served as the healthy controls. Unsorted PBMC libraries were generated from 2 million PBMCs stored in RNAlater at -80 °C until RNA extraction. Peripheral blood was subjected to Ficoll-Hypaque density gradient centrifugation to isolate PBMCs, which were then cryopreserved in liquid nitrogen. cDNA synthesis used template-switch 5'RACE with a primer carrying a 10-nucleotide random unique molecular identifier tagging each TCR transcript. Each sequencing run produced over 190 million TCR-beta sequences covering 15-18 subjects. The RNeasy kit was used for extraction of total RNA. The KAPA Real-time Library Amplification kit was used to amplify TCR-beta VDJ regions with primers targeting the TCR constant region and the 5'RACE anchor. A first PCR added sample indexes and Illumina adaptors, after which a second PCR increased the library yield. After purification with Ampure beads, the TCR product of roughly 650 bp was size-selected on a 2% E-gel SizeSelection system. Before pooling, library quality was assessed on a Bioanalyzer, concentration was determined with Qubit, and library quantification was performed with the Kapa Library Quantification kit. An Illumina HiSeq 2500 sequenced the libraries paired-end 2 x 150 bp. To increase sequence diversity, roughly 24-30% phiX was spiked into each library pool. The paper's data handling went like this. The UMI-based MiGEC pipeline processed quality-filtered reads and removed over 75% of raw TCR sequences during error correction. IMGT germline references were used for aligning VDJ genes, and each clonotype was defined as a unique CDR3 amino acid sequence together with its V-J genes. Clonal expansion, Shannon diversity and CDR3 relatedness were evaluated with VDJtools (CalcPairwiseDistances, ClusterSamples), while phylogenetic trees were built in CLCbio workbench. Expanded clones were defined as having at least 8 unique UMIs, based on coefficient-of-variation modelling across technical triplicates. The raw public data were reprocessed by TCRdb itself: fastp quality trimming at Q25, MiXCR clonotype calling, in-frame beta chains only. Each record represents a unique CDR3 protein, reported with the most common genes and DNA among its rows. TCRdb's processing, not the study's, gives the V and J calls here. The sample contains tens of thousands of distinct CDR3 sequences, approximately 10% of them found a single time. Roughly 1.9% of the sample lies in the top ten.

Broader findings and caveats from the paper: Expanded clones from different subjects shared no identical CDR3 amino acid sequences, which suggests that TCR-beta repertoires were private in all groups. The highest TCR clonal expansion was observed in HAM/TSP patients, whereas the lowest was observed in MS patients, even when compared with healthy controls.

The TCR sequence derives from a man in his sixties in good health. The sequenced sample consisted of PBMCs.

The DNA sequence is given as TGCGCCAGCAGCCCGCGGCCCACCGGAGGTAAAGATACGCAGTATTTT. Its amino acids are CASSPRPTGGKDTQYF. This sequence uses TRBV4-3 and TRBJ2-3, and perhaps TRBD2 as D gene, on 5 matching bases. CDR1 is given as LGHNA and CDR2 as YSLEER, both from the germline V gene. The CDR3 runs 16 amino acids, cysteine and phenylalanine included. The entry retains the CDR3 DNA only, 48 bases that are in frame from base 1. Trimming costs V 4 bases and J 5 bases, and their ends lie 19 bases apart.